Below, 8 T cell receptor beta chains from the same sample are listed, as sequenced in a study of blood T cells in healthy people across ages. A sample-barcoded 5' primer and a J-beta primer mix were used in a second PCR of roughly 7 to 11 cycles. TCRdb used MiXCR to reprocess the 5' RACE reads, holding one entry per CDR3 protein. The repertoire consists of roughly 1,500,000 distinct CDR3 sequences, with 30% to 40% occurring once and the leading ten covering around 11%. The sequenced material came from blood. Receptors were obtained from a woman aged 25 to 45 in good health.

The CDR3 protein is CATSDLNGSGGEQYF. CDR3 in DNA: TGTGCCACCAGTGATTTGAACGGGAGTGGGGGTGAGCAGTACTTC. The genes are TRBV24-1 and TRBJ2-7, with TRBD2 as a possible D gene (6 bases). The CDR3 spans 15 residues. The V end was cut by 0 bases, the J end by 7 bases, with 15 bases between. Germline CDR1 is KGHDR and CDR2 is SFDVKD.

This clonotype was seen a few times. This chain uses TRBV10-1 with TRBJ2-3; D possibly corresponds to TRBD1 (8 bases). The CDR3 is 14 residues long. Germline V lookup: CDR1 WNHNN, CDR2 SYGVQD (reference sequence). The V end was cut by 9 bases, the J end by 6 bases, with 19 bases between. The CDR3 DNA follows: TGCGCCAGTGGACAGGGAGGGCAGCGGGATACGCAGTATTTT. It codes for CASGQGGQRDTQYF.

The V call is TRBV28, the J call TRBJ2-2; the match to TRBD2 covers 14 bases. Germline CDR1 and CDR2: MDHEN and SYDVKM. CDR3 length equals 19 residues. Trimming at V came to 2 bases and at J to 3 bases, leaving 8 bases not matched to a gene. The chain's CDR3 is CASSLRLAGGESDTGELFF. CDR3 in DNA: TGTGCCAGCAGTTTACGACTAGCGGGAGGGGAGTCGGACACCGGGGAGCTGTTTTTT.

The count of this clonotype is one. The chain carries TRBV20-1 and TRBJ1-2, with D perhaps matching TRBD1 (6 bases). Germline V lookup: CDR1 DFQATT, CDR2 SNEGSKA (reference sequence). With 1 base removed from V and 1 base from J, the gap between germline ends came to 7 bases. The CDR3 length is 13 residues. The CDR3 sequence: CSARVQGNYGYTF. As DNA, the CDR3 is TGCAGTGCTAGAGTACAGGGTAACTATGGCTACACCTTC.

For this clonotype: This could be a read error, since a much larger clone is one nucleotide away. The V call is TRBV7-9, the J call TRBJ2-7; D perhaps matches TRBD1 (6 bases). CDR3 size: 14 residues. Germline lookup yields CDR1 SEHNR and CDR2 FQNEAQ (reference sequence). CDR3 region: CAGSDGTSYYEQYF. The CDR3 DNA reads TGTGCCGGCAGCGACGGGACATCTTATTACGAGCAGTACTTC.

This clonotype turned up a few times. The chain carries TRBV7-2 and TRBJ2-3; the D gene could be TRBD1 or TRBD2 (5 bases each). Trimming pared 4 bases from V and 5 bases from J, leaving 19 bases between. Germline V gene sequence: CDR1 SGHTA, CDR2 FQGNSA. This CDR3 region has 16 residues. CDR3 nucleotide sequence: TGTGCCAGCAGCTCGGTGGGACCCCCGCTAGTAGATACGCAGTATTTT. This encodes CASSSVGPPLVDTQYF.

The chain employs TRBV27 and TRBJ1-2, with 8 bases identical to TRBD1. The CDR3 has 15 residues. CDR1 and CDR2 (germline): MNHEY, SMNVEV (reference sequence). V trimming: 3 bases; J trimming: 10 bases; junction bases outside the gene matches: 13. The CDR3 DNA reads as TGTGCCAGCAGTTTTGGGGCCCGACAGGGGTTTGACTACACCTTC. Residues: CASSFGARQGFDYTF.

V usage is TRBV5-8 and J usage is TRBJ2-7; 7 nucleotides line up with TRBD1. CDR1 is SGHTS and CDR2 is YDEGEE in the germline V gene. Trimming cost V 4 bases and J 3 bases; bases outside gene matches: 13. This CDR3 has 16 residues. The CDR3 DNA follows: TGTGCCAGCAGCGGGTTTCGGGGACAGAGAAACTACGAGCAGTACTTC. Protein product: CASSGFRGQRNYEQYF.